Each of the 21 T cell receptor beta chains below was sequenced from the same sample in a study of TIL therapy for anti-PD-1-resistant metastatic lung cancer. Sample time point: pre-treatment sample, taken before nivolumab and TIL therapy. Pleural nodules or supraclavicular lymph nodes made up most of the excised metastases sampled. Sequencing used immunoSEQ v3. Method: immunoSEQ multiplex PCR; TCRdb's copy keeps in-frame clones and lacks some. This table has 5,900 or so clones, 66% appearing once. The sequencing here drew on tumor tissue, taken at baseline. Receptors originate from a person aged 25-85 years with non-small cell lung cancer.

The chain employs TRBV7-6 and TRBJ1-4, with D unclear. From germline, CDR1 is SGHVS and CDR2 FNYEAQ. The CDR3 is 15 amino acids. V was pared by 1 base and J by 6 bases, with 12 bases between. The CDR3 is CASSLGGQVHEKLFF. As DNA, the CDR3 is TGTGCCAGCAGCTTAGGAGGGCAGGTCCATGAAAAACTGTTTTTT.

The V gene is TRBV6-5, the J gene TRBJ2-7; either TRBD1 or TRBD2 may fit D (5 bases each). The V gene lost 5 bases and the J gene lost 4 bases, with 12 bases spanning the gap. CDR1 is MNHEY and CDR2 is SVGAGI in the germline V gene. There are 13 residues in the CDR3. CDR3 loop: CASSRDEGYEQYF. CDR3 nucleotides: TGTGCCAGCAGTCGCGATGAGGGGTACGAGCAGTACTTC.

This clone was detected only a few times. The CDR3 DNA follows: TGTGCCAGCAGTCCCGACAGCTACCATGGCTACACCTTC. As protein: CASSPDSYHGYTF. The chain joins TRBV27 to TRBJ1-2; TRBD1 might be the D (5 bases). V gave up 5 bases and J gave up 6 bases, with 13 bases separating them. CDR1 and CDR2 (germline): MNHEY, SMNVEV (reference sequence). The CDR3 totals 13 residues.

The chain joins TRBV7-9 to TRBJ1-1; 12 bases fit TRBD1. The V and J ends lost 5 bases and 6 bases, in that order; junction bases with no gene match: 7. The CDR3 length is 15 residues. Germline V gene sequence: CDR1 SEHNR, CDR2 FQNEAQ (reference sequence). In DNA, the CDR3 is TGTGCCAGCAGCCCGGGGACAGGGGGCGGACCTGAAGCTTTCTTT. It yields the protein CASSPGTGGGPEAFF.

The CDR3 region is CASSYPRFSYRTDTQYF. The CDR3 DNA follows: TGTGCCAGCAGTTACCCCCGCTTTAGTTACCGCACAGATACGCAGTATTTT. The J gene is TRBJ2-3, the V gene TRBV6-2 or TRBV6-3; D gene uncertain. This CDR3 comprises 17 residues. Between the trimmed V and J ends, which lost 2 bases and 1 base, there was a span of 16 bases. Germline assignment: CDR1 MNHEY and CDR2 SVGEGT.

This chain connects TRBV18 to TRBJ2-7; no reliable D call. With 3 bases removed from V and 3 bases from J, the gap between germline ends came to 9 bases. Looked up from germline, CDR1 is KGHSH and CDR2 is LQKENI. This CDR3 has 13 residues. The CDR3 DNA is TGTGCCAGCTCACCTCACAGCAACTACGAGCAGTACTTC. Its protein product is CASSPHSNYEQYF. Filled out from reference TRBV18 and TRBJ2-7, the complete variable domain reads NAGVMQNPRHLVRRRGQEARLRCSPMKGHSHVYWYRQLPEEGLKFMVYLQKENIIDESGMPKERFSAEFPKEGPSILRIQQVVRGDSAAYFCASSPHSNYEQYFGPGTRLTVT.

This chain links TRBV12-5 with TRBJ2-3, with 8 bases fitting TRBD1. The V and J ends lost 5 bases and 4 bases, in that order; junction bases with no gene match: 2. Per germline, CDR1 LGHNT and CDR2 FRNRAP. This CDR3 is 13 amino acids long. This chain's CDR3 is CASGQGAADTQYF. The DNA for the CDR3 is TGTGCTAGTGGTCAGGGGGCGGCAGATACGCAGTATTTT.

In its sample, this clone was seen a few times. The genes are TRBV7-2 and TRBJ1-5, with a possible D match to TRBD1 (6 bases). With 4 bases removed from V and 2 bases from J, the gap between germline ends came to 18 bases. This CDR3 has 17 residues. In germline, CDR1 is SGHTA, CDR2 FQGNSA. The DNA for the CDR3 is TGTGCCAGCAGCTCGAGACGCGGACAGACGGGCAATCAGCCCCAGCATTTT. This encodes CASSSRRGQTGNQPQHF.

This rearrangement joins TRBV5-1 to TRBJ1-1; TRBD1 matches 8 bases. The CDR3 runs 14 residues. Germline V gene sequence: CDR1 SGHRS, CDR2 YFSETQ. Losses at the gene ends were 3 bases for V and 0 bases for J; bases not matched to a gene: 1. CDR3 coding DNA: TGCGCCAGCAGCTGGGACAGGCTGAACACTGAAGCTTTCTTT. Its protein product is CASSWDRLNTEAFF. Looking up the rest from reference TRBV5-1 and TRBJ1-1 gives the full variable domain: KAGVTQTPRYLIKTRGQQVTLSCSPISGHRSVSWYQQTPGQGLQFLFEYFSETQRNKGNFPGRFSGRQFSNSRSEMNVSTLELGDSALYLCASSWDRLNTEAFFGQGTRLTVV.

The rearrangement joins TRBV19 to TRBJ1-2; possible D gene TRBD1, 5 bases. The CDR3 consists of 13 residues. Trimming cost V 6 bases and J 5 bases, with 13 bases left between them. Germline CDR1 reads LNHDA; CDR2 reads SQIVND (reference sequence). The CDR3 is CASRPGPTYGYTF. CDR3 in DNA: TGTGCCAGTAGGCCGGGACCGACGTATGGCTACACCTTC. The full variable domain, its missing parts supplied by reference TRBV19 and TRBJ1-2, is DGGITQSPKYLFRKEGQNVTLSCEQNLNHDAMYWYRQDPGQGLRLIYYSQIVNDFQKGDIAEGYSVSREKKESFPLTVTSAQKNPTAFYLCASRPGPTYGYTFGSGTRLTVV.

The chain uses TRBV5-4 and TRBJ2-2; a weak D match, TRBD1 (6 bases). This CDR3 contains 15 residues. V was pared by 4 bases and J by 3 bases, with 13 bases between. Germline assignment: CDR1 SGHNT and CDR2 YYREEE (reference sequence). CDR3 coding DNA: TGTGCCAGCAGCCGTCAGGGGTTGGACACCGGGGAGCTGTTTTTT. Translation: CASSRQGLDTGELFF.

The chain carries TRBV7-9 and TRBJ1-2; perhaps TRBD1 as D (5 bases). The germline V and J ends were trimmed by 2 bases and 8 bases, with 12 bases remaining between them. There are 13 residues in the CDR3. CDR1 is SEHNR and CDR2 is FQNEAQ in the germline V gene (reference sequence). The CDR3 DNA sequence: TGTGCCAGCAGCTTATTCCAGGGAAACGGCTACACCTTC. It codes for CASSLFQGNGYTF.

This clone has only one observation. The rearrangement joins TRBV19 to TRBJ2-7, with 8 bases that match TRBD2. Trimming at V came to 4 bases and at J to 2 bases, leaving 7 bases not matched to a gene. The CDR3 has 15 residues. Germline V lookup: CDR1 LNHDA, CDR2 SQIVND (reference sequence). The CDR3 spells CASSRAGAPAYEQYF. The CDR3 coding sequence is TGTGCCAGTAGTAGAGCGGGGGCACCTGCCTACGAGCAGTACTTC.

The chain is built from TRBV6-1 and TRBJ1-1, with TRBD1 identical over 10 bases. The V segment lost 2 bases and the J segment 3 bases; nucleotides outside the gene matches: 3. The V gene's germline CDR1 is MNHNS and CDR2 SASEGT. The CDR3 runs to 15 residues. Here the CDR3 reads CASSETGTGDTEAFF. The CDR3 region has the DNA TGTGCCAGCAGTGAAACCGGGACAGGGGACACTGAAGCTTTCTTT.

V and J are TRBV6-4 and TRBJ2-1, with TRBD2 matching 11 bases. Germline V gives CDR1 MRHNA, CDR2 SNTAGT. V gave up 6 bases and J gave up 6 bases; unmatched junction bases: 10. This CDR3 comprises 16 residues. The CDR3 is CASSPDSGGAVNEQFF. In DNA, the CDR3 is TGTGCCAGCAGCCCAGATAGCGGGGGGGCCGTCAATGAGCAGTTCTTC.

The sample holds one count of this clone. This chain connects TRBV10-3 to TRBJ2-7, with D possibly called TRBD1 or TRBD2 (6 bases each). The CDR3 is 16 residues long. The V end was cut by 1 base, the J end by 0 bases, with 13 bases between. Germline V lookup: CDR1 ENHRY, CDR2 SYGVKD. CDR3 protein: CAISELGRGLSYEQYF. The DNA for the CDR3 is TGTGCCATCAGTGAGTTAGGCAGGGGACTCTCCTACGAGCAGTACTTC.

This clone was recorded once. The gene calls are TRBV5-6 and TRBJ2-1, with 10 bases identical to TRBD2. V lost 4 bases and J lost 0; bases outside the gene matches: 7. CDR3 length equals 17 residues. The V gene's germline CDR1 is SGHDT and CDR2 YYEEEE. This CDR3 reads CASSVRTSGFSYNEQFF. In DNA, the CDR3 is TGTGCCAGCAGCGTAAGGACTAGCGGTTTCTCCTACAATGAGCAGTTCTTC.

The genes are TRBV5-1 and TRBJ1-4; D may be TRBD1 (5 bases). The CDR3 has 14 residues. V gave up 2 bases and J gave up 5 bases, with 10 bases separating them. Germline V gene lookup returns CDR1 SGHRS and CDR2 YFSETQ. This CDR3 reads CASSLDSENEKLFF. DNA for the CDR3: TGCGCCAGCAGCTTAGACAGTGAGAATGAAAAACTGTTTTTT.

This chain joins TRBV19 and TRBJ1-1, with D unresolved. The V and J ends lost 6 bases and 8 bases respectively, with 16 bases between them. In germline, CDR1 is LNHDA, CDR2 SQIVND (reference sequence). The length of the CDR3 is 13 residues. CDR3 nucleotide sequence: TGTGCCAGTAGCCCTGAGGATGGGGAGGAAGCTTTCTTT. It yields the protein CASSPEDGEEAFF.

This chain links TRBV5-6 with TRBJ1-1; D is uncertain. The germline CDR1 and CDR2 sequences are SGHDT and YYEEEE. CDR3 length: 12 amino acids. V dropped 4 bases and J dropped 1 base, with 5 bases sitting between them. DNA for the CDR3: TGTGCCAGCAGCCCATGGAACACTGAAGCTTTCTTT. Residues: CASSPWNTEAFF.

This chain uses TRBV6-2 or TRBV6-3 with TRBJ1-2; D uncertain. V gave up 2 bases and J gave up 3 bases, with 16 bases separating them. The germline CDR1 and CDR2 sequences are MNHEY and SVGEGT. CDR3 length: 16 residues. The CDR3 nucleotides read TGTGCCAGCAGTTACCTGGGATTGGGCCGAGACTATGGCTACACCTTC. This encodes CASSYLGLGRDYGYTF.